This T cell receptor (beta chain) derives from a study of blood T cell repertoires in COVID-19. Background on the study: The origin of the acute and convalescent COVID-19 samples was the United States, Italy and Spain. T cells, B-cell-depleted T cells, or PBMCs supplied cDNA or gDNA.

In the authors' workflow: For nucleated cells, counts were estimated from reference gene primer amplification. Using immunoSEQ multiplex PCR, the repertoire was profiled, and TCRdb retains in-frame clones only, with some absent. That table gives V, J and clone size, and the DNA gave D and trimming. The sample carries just under 300,000 clones, approximately 86% recorded once. This CDR3 is 16 amino acids long. Germline V CDR1 and CDR2: SGDLS, YYNGEE. Trimming took 3 bases from V and 8 from J; bases not matched to a gene: 13. The clonotype originates from a man between 65 and 85 years old with acute or convalescent COVID-19. Sequencing was performed on peripheral blood. The rearrangement links TRBV9 to TRBJ2-2, with TRBD1 identical over 7 bases. CDR3 sequence reads: CASSGPGTVGGGELFF. CDR3 bases: TGTGCCAGCAGCGGACCCGGGACAGTTGGGGGAGGGGAGCTGTTTTTT.